This TCR beta chain was identified in a study of blood T cell repertoires in COVID-19. J was trimmed by 2 bases and V by 4 bases; bases with no gene match: 2. The CDR3 is made up of 16 amino acids. The germline CDR1 and CDR2 sequences are LGHNT and FRNRAP. TCRdb keeps only in-frame clones here, not all; method: immunoSEQ multiplex PCR. The sample lists about 130,000 clones; approximately 81% were seen once. Sequenced sample: peripheral blood. The V call is TRBV12-5, the J call TRBJ2-3; 14 positions agree with TRBD2. This TCR was sampled from a woman aged 30 to 39 who had recovered from COVID-19. DNA for the CDR3: TGTGCTAGTGGTTCGGGACTAGCGGGAGCCACAGATACGCAGTATTTT. It yields the protein CASGSGLAGATDTQYF. Drawing the rest from reference TRBV12-5 and TRBJ2-3, the complete variable domain is DARVTQTPRHKVTEMGQEVTMRCQPILGHNTVFWYRQTMMQGLELLAYFRNRAPLDDSGMPKDRFSAEMPDATLATLKIQPSEPRDSAVYFCASGSGLAGATDTQYFGPGTRLTVL.